The 14 T cell receptor beta chains presented below share a single source sample, sequenced in a study of CD8+ T cells in alopecia areata. Indicated treatment: oral pan-JAK inhibitor, 5-10 mg twice daily. The authors extracted RNA and reverse transcribed it into cDNA as the sequencing template. Measured with immunoSEQ multiplex PCR; TCRdb has only the in-frame clones, and not every one. The table has about 140,000 clones, roughly 86% seen once. Source: CD8+ T cells sorted from blood, taken at week 4, from a patient treated with tofacitinib. Source of these receptors: a human donor with alopecia areata.

The CDR3 loop reads CASSLIQGTDTQYF. DNA for the CDR3: TGTGCCAGCAGTTTAATCCAGGGTACAGATACGCAGTATTTT. V usage is TRBV27 and J usage is TRBJ2-3; tentative D call: TRBD1 (5 bases). The CDR3 totals 14 residues. Trimming took 2 bases from V and 3 from J, leaving 9 bases between them. CDR1 MNHEY and CDR2 SMNVEV come from the germline V gene (reference sequence).

This sequence joins TRBV29-1 and TRBJ2-7; D is ambiguous. V was pared by 3 bases and J by 5 bases, with 11 bases between. Germline V gene data show CDR1 as SQVTM and CDR2 as ANQGSEA. CDR3 size: 12 residues. CDR3: CSVDDNVHEQYF. The CDR3 DNA sequence: TGCAGCGTTGACGACAACGTCCACGAGCAGTACTTC.

This chain connects TRBV30 to TRBJ2-1; D is perhaps TRBD1 (6 bases). This CDR3 spans 13 amino acids. V lost 0 bases and J lost 6, with 9 bases in between. In germline, CDR1 is GTSNPN, CDR2 SVGIG (reference sequence). For the CDR3, the DNA is TGTGCCTGGAGTGTAGGGGGTCTCAATGAGCAGTTCTTC. This sequence encodes CAWSVGGLNEQFF.

The rearrangement links TRBV2 to TRBJ2-1; 8 positions match TRBD2. V was clipped by 8 bases and J by 2 bases; unmatched bases: 11. The CDR3 runs 16 residues. Germline V gene lookup returns CDR1 SNHLY and CDR2 FYNNEI. For the CDR3, the DNA is TGTGCCAGCCTTGGTGAAGCGGGGGCCCCCTACAATGAGCAGTTCTTC. It yields the protein CASLGEAGAPYNEQFF.

J is TRBJ2-3 and V is TRBV6-5, with 9 bases matching TRBD2. Trimming at V came to 4 bases and at J to 0 bases, leaving 2 bases not matched to a gene. This CDR3 is built from 15 residues. Germline CDR1 MNHEY, CDR2 SVGAGI. The CDR3 reads CASSFAGGSTDTQYF. CDR3 sequence (DNA): TGTGCCAGCAGTTTTGCGGGAGGGAGCACAGATACGCAGTATTTT.

This chain's CDR3 is CASSTFITGDNTGELFF. CDR3 nucleotide sequence: TGTGCCAGCAGCACTTTCATTACAGGGGACAACACCGGGGAGCTGTTTTTT. J is TRBJ2-2 and V is TRBV7-3; 7 bases map to TRBD1. This CDR3 is 17 amino acids long. Unmatched junction bases numbered 11, after V lost 5 bases and J lost 2 bases. Germline V gene sequence: CDR1 SGHTA, CDR2 FQGTGA.

The chain is built from TRBV27 and TRBJ2-7, with D tentatively TRBD1 (5 bases). Germline loops: CDR1 MNHEY, CDR2 SMNVEV (reference sequence). The V and J ends lost 5 bases and 2 bases respectively, with 13 bases between them. The CDR3 is made up of 14 amino acids. The CDR3: CASSIQQEPYEQYF. In DNA form, the CDR3 reads TGTGCCAGCAGTATCCAACAGGAACCCTACGAGCAGTACTTC.

The V and J genes are TRBV15 and TRBJ2-3; the D gene is possibly TRBD1 (7 bases). The V end lost 0 bases, the J end lost 3 bases, and 13 bases lay between the germline ends. Germline-derived CDR1 and CDR2 are LNHNV and YYDKDF (reference sequence). The CDR3 contains 16 residues. CDR3 nucleotides: TGTGCCACCAGCAGAGAAGACCCAGGGGGGACAGATACGCAGTATTTT. Translating gives CATSREDPGGTDTQYF.

V gene TRBV7-9 combines with J gene TRBJ2-1; D not resolved. Trimming removed 11 bases at V and 5 bases at J, with 19 bases between. The CDR3 sequence is 14 residues long. The germline CDR1 and CDR2 sequences are SEHNR and FQNEAQ (reference sequence). The CDR3 nucleotides are TGTGCCGGCGAGAGCCCGTGGGGTAACAATGAGCAGTTCTTC. This codes for CAGESPWGNNEQFF.

The chain joins TRBV14 to TRBJ1-2; a weak D match, TRBD1 (5 bases). Per germline, CDR1 SGHDN and CDR2 FVKESK. The CDR3 has 14 amino acids. Trimming cost V 2 bases and J 6 bases, with 13 bases left between them. The CDR3 reads CASSQFKDKDGYTF. CDR3 bases: TGTGCCAGCAGCCAATTTAAGGACAAGGATGGCTACACCTTC.

CDR3 protein: CASSLGPKGYYEQYF. CDR3 in DNA: TGTGCCAGTAGCCTCGGGCCTAAGGGATACTACGAGCAGTACTTC. The rearrangement uses TRBV19 and TRBJ2-7, with D unclear. Deletions cut 6 bases from V and 3 bases from J, with 18 bases between. This CDR3 is built from 15 residues. Germline loops: CDR1 LNHDA, CDR2 SQIVND (reference sequence).

The chain employs TRBV12-5 and TRBJ2-1, with D tentatively TRBD2 (5 bases). The germline V and J ends were trimmed by 1 base and 6 bases, with 10 bases remaining between them. Per the germline V gene, CDR1 is LGHNT and CDR2 is FRNRAP. The CDR3 has 14 residues. The DNA for the CDR3 is TGTGCTAGTGGTTTGGAAGGGAGAGTCAATGAGCAGTTCTTC. This gives the protein CASGLEGRVNEQFF. The complete variable domain, with remaining parts taken from reference TRBV12-5 and TRBJ2-1, reads DARVTQTPRHKVTEMGQEVTMRCQPILGHNTVFWYRQTMMQGLELLAYFRNRAPLDDSGMPKDRFSAEMPDATLATLKIQPSEPRDSAVYFCASGLEGRVNEQFFGPGTRLTVL.

The V call is TRBV29-1, the J call TRBJ2-1; possible D gene TRBD1, 6 bases. V was pared by 4 bases and J by 6 bases, with 13 bases between. The CDR3 spans 13 residues. Germline V gene sequence: CDR1 SQVTM, CDR2 ANQGSEA. CDR3: CSVGGTQGNEQFF. The CDR3 nucleotides are TGCAGCGTTGGGGGGACACAGGGCAATGAGCAGTTCTTC.

The chain joins TRBV7-8 to TRBJ1-1, with TRBD1 matching over 12 bases. The CDR3 consists of 14 residues. The V and J ends lost 5 bases and 6 bases, in that order; junction bases with no gene match: 4. Per germline, CDR1 SGHVS and CDR2 FQNEAQ. The CDR3 sequence is CASSIGTGGSEAFF. The CDR3 DNA is TGTGCCAGCAGCATCGGGACAGGGGGCTCTGAAGCTTTCTTT.